There are a few counts of the clone carrying this T cell receptor beta chain. TCRdb's copy holds only in-frame clones and misses some; the assay was immunoSEQ multiplex PCR. The profile shows around 370,000 clones, roughly 90% of them singletons. V lost 5 bases, J lost 3 bases, and 17 bases lay in between. CDR1 and CDR2 from the germline V gene are SGHVS and FNYEAQ. The CDR3 covers 15 residues. These data belong to a study of blood T cell repertoires in COVID-19. Sequenced: peripheral blood. The rearrangement links TRBV7-6 to TRBJ2-7, with D tentatively TRBD2 (6 bases). The source is a woman aged 70-85 years with COVID-19, enrolled during active disease. This CDR3 is CASSPPVGGLYEQYF. The CDR3 coding sequence is TGTGCCAGCAGCCCGCCGGTCGGGGGTCTCTACGAGCAGTACTTC.